Here is one TCR beta chain with its context. The data belong to a study of sequential checkpoint blockade in melanoma. At the level of the study: Arm A got nivolumab then ipilimumab; arm B the reverse, 1:1.

Clones were sequenced by immunoSEQ multiplex PCR, and TCRdb holds only the in-frame ones, with some missing. Of 40,000 or so clones detected, approximately 90% appear once; the ten largest clones hold around 10%. Regarding treatment: randomized to nivolumab then ipilimumab (arm A) or the reverse (arm B). This clonotype was obtained from a human donor with melanoma. The sequencing here drew on CD8+ T cells sorted from blood (inferred from file names), taken from a patient given nivolumab and ipilimumab in sequence.

CDR3 DNA sequence: TGTGCCAGCAGCTTGGGCGGGGATGAGCAGTTCTTC. Residues: CASSLGGDEQFF. The chain joins TRBV5-4 to TRBJ2-1; maybe TRBD2 (6 bases). This CDR3 has 12 amino acids. Trimming cost V 0 bases and J 8 bases, with 6 bases left between them. Germline V gene sequence: CDR1 SGHNT, CDR2 YYREEE (reference sequence).